The sequence of this T cell receptor (beta chain) was determined in a study of T cells in Graves' hyperthyroidism and ophthalmopathy. As for the study in general: The initial diagnosis was the point when peripheral blood was collected, ahead of any treatment.

This clonotype was seen at least ten times. CDR1 and CDR2 from the germline V gene are SEHNR and FQNEAQ (reference sequence). The CDR3 spans 13 residues. Trimming cost V 1 base and J 7 bases, with 8 bases left between them. Each diagnosis was grounded in clinical symptoms, serum thyroxine and TRAb, thyroid ultrasound, and orbital computed tomography. Using RNA transcripts as the source, TCR beta CDR3 regions were amplified. HTBI primers drove first-round RT-PCR of the TCR CDR3. TCRdb re-called the multiplex PCR reads with MiXCR, one entry per CDR3 protein. The sample has about 350,000 distinct CDR3 sequences; 12% to 15% are singletons.

Sequenced input: blood. The chain combines TRBV7-9 with TRBJ2-1, with D perhaps matching TRBD1 (6 bases). This TCR was sampled from a woman aged 55-70 years with Graves' ophthalmopathy. Written as DNA, the CDR3 is TGTGCCAGCAGCTTAGGGGGGCGGAATGAGCAGTTCTTC. It codes for CASSLGGRNEQFF.